A single sample gave rise to the 19 T cell receptor beta chains below, sequenced in a study of blood T cell repertoires in COVID-19. Profiling relied on immunoSEQ multiplex PCR, and the TCRdb table lists in-frame clones only, not all of them. The sample includes around 200,000 clones, roughly 86% of them seen just once. The sample was PBMCs or T cells enriched from blood (not recorded which). Receptor source: a man aged 35-49 years with acute COVID-19.

The chain recombines TRBV27 with TRBJ1-5; D ambiguous. Trimming shortened V by 0 bases and J by 4 bases, and 7 bases separated the two germline ends. CDR3 size: 14 residues. In germline, CDR1 is MNHEY, CDR2 SMNVEV (reference sequence). The CDR3 DNA is TGTGCCAGCAGTTTATCCGGGGAGAATCAGCCCCAGCATTTT. Protein: CASSLSGENQPQHF.

This chain joins TRBV2 and TRBJ2-7, with TRBD1 matching 10 bases. The J segment lost 4 bases and the V segment lost 4 bases, leaving 4 bases of the junction unmatched. Germline-derived CDR1 and CDR2 are SNHLY and FYNNEI. The CDR3 is made up of 14 amino acids. CDR3 DNA sequence: TGTGCCAGCAGTGGAGGGACAGGGGTTTACGAGCAGTACTTC. It yields the protein CASSGGTGVYEQYF.

The chain carries TRBV19 and TRBJ2-2; TRBD1 agrees at 8 bases. CDR3 length equals 13 residues. From germline, CDR1 is LNHDA and CDR2 SQIVND (reference sequence). Trimming took 3 bases from V and 7 from J; bases not matched to a gene: 1. CDR3 region: CASSIDRGGELFF. The CDR3 DNA reads TGTGCCAGTAGTATTGACAGGGGCGGGGAGCTGTTTTTT.

The chain has TRBV19 and TRBJ2-1; 8 nucleotides match TRBD2. Per germline, CDR1 LNHDA and CDR2 SQIVND (reference sequence). J was trimmed by 1 base and V by 3 bases; bases with no gene match: 11. CDR3 length equals 18 residues. CDR3 sequence: CASSIGTSVAGSYNEQFF. CDR3 sequence (DNA): TGTGCCAGTAGTATCGGGACTAGTGTCGCGGGGTCCTACAATGAGCAGTTCTTC.

This clone was seen a single time. The chain combines TRBV5-1 with TRBJ2-7, with 9 bases matching TRBD1. The J segment lost 4 bases and the V segment lost 0 bases, leaving 5 bases of the junction unmatched. CDR1 and CDR2 (germline): SGHRS, YFSETQ. The CDR3 is made up of 15 amino acids. CDR3 DNA sequence: TGCGCCAGCAGCTTGGCCGGACAGGGGAGTTACGAGCAGTACTTC. It encodes CASSLAGQGSYEQYF.

The rearrangement links TRBV7-3 to TRBJ1-1; D uncertain. This CDR3 spans 13 amino acids. CDR1 SGHTA and CDR2 FQGTGA come from the germline V gene. Trimming cost V 1 base and J 3 bases, with 6 bases left between them. Here the CDR3 reads CASSLMQDTEAFF. CDR3 DNA sequence: TGTGCCAGCAGCTTAATGCAGGACACTGAAGCTTTCTTT.

This chain uses TRBV28 with TRBJ2-3, with D possibly TRBD1 on 5 matching bases. The CDR3 is 13 residues long. Trimming pared 2 bases from V and 4 bases from J, leaving 7 bases between. Germline V lookup: CDR1 MDHEN, CDR2 SYDVKM. The CDR3 reads CASSLRGPDTQYF. The DNA of the CDR3 is TGTGCCAGCAGTTTAAGGGGCCCAGATACGCAGTATTTT.

This chain connects TRBV7-9 to TRBJ2-1, with D maybe TRBD2 (5 bases). Germline V lookup: CDR1 SEHNR, CDR2 FQNEAQ (reference sequence). V lost 4 bases and J 7 bases, leaving 14 bases between the germline ends. CDR3 length equals 14 residues. In DNA, the CDR3 is TGTGCCAGCAGCTCTCCGCTGGAGGTAAATGAGCAGTTCTTC. Encoded protein: CASSSPLEVNEQFF.

The rearrangement uses TRBV5-1 and TRBJ2-3; maybe TRBD2 (5 bases). The germline CDR1 and CDR2 sequences are SGHRS and YFSETQ. Trimming left V 5 bases short and J 2 bases short, with 24 bases between. The length of the CDR3 is 18 residues. CDR3 sequence: CASSLNPELGRNTDTQYF. CDR3 nucleotides: TGCGCCAGCAGTCTTAACCCCGAACTAGGACGTAACACAGATACGCAGTATTTT.

This clone was detected only once. J is TRBJ2-1 and V is TRBV7-9, with 7 bases lining up with TRBD1. The CDR3 sequence is 14 residues long. V shed 1 base, J shed 8 bases, and the junction held 5 bases outside the gene matches. The germline gives CDR1 SEHNR, CDR2 FQNEAQ (reference sequence). DNA of the CDR3: TGTGCCAGCAGCTTAGGAGGACAGGTAGATGAGCAGTTCTTC. This sequence encodes CASSLGGQVDEQFF.

The chain joins TRBV3-1 (or the pseudogene TRBV3-2) to TRBJ1-5; perhaps TRBD1 as D (5 bases). CDR3 length: 14 amino acids. V was trimmed by 4 bases and J by 6 bases, leaving 13 bases between them. Germline CDR1 LGHDT, CDR2 YNNKEL (reference sequence). The CDR3 region is CASSLGGGGQPQHF. CDR3 nucleotide sequence: TGTGCCAGCAGCCTGGGCGGGGGTGGTCAGCCCCAGCATTTT.

This chain links TRBV7-2 with TRBJ1-5; D uncertain. V gave up 6 bases and J gave up 5 bases, with 14 bases separating them. This CDR3 has 14 residues. Germline CDR1 reads SGHTA; CDR2 reads FQGNSA. The CDR3 DNA follows: TGTGCCAGCAGTCCCCGGGGAGGTGATCAGCCCCAGCATTTT. It specifies CASSPRGGDQPQHF.

The chain combines TRBV7-9 with TRBJ2-3; 7 positions agree with TRBD2. Losses at the gene ends were 1 base for V and 3 bases for J; bases not matched to a gene: 10. The CDR3 covers 17 residues. Per germline, CDR1 SEHNR and CDR2 FQNEAQ (reference sequence). This CDR3 is CASSLERGEGLTDTQYF. CDR3 coding DNA: TGTGCCAGCAGCTTAGAACGGGGGGAGGGCCTGACAGATACGCAGTATTTT.

This chain joins TRBV28 and TRBJ1-2, with D possibly being TRBD1 (6 bases). The ends were cut back, 8 bases at V and 0 bases at J, with 16 bases in the middle. Germline values: CDR1 MDHEN, CDR2 SYDVKM. The length of the CDR3 is 15 residues. CDR3 residues: CASGIWTAPNYGYTF. In nucleotides, the CDR3 is TGTGCCAGCGGGATTTGGACAGCTCCTAACTATGGCTACACCTTC.

The chain uses TRBV5-6 and TRBJ2-7; the match to TRBD2 covers 8 bases. The germline CDR1 and CDR2 sequences are SGHDT and YYEEEE. Trimming cost V 4 bases and J 5 bases; bases outside gene matches: 8. The length of the CDR3 is 14 residues. CDR3 loop: CASSLPGLENEQYF. DNA for the CDR3: TGTGCCAGCAGCCTACCGGGACTAGAAAACGAGCAGTACTTC. Based on the CDR3 plus reference TRBV5-6 and TRBJ2-7, the full variable domain is DAGVTQSPTHLIKTRGQQVTLRCSPKSGHDTVSWYQQALGQGPQFIFQYYEEEERQRGNFPDRFSGHQFPNYSSELNVNALLLGDSALYLCASSLPGLENEQYFGPGTRLTVT.

This chain links TRBV9 with TRBJ2-7, with a tentative D call TRBD2 (6 bases). Germline assignment: CDR1 SGDLS and CDR2 YYNGEE. This CDR3 is 14 amino acids long. V lost 3 bases and J lost 7, with 17 bases in between. The CDR3 region is CASSASGEAREQYF. The CDR3 nucleotides read TGTGCCAGCAGCGCCTCCGGGGAGGCAAGGGAGCAGTACTTC.

The V gene is TRBV9, the J gene TRBJ1-6, with a weak D call TRBD1 (6 bases). The germline gives CDR1 SGDLS, CDR2 YYNGEE. Trimming cost V 8 bases and J 12 bases, with 15 bases left between them. The CDR3 spans 12 residues. The CDR3 DNA follows: TGTGCCAGGGGGGCAGGGGAAAAACCCCTCCACTTT. It translates to CARGAGEKPLHF.

The chain links TRBV27 to TRBJ1-3, with D uncertain. Germline-derived CDR1 and CDR2 are MNHEY and SMNVEV (reference sequence). This CDR3 has 15 amino acids. Trimming removed 2 bases from V and 0 bases from J, with 8 bases in between. The CDR3 spells CASSLQRGSGNTIYF. DNA for the CDR3: TGTGCCAGCAGTTTACAGAGAGGCTCTGGAAACACCATATATTTT.

This clone appeared a single time. The chain has TRBV5-1 and TRBJ1-5; D gene uncertain. The CDR3 is 14 amino acids. V was clipped by 3 bases and J by 6 bases, with 13 bases between them. Germline assignment: CDR1 SGHRS and CDR2 YFSETQ. The CDR3 reads CASSSAGLGQPQHF. The CDR3 DNA follows: TGCGCCAGCAGCTCCGCGGGCCTCGGTCAGCCCCAGCATTTT.